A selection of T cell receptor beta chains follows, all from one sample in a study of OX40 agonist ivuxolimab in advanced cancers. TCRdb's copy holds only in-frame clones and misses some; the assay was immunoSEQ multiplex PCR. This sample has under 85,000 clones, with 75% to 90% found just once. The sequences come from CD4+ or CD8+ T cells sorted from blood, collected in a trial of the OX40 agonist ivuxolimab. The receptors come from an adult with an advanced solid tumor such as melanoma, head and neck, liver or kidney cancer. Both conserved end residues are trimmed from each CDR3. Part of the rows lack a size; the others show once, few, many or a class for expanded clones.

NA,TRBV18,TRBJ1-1,ASSTLQGRNTEAF
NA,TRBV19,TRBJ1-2,ASSSHSSLANYGYT
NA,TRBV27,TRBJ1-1,ASSDAGQGRTEAF
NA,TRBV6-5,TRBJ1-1,ASSFRQGEAF
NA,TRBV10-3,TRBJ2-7,AISEGGGLNEQY
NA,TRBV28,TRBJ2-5,ASSLFDGMKTQY
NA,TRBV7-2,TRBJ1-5,ASSSNSNQPQH
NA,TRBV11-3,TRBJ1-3,ASSLYSRPDGNTIY
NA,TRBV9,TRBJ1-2,ASSTHGGYGYT
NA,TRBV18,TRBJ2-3,ASSAGTGLTDTQY
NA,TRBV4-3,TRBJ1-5,ASSQDGPGGGNQPQH
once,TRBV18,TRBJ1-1,ASSPDRLNTEAF
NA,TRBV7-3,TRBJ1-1,ASTLSMNTEAF
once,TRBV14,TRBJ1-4,ASSHAASNEKLF
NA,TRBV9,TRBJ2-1,ASSIGLAYDEQF
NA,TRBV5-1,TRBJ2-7,ASSLGAGSSYEQY
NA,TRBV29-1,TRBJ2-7,SVVGVNSYEQY
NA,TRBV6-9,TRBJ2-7,ASSSFWDSTYEQY
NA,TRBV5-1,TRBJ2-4,ASSSSPTTGMLAIQY
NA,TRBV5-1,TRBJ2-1,ASSLGQGMDEQF
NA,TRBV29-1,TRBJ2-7,SALKDGSSYEQY
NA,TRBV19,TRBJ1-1,ASTLAGTGGTEAF
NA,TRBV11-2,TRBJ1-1,ASSLAGISEAF
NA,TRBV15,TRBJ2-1,ATSRNRGGNNEQF
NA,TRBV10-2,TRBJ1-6,ASSESGHGNIPEYKPLH
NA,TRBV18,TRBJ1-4,ASSPLLAGENEKLF
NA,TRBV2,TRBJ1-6,ASSEAQSPLH
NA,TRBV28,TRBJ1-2,ASSLQGGNYGYT
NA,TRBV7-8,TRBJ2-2,ASSLGRGRGASGELF
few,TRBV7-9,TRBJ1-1,ASSLQRNTEAF
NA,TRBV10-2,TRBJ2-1,ARGTGISYNEQF
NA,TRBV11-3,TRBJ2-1,ASSKGQGTSEQF
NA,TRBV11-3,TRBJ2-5,ASSTPTSGRPLSYQETQY
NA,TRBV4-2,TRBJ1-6,ASSLSLGYNSPLH
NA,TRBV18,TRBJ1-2,ASSPPTERGRHT
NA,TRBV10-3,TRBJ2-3,ATWPGVTDTQY
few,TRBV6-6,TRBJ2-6,ASFSGGSGANVLT
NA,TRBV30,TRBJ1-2,ARDLGTGSYGYT
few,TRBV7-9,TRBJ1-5,ASSLVGGQPQH
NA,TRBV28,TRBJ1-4,ASTSPGADEKLF
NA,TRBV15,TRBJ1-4,ATGLGFNEKLF
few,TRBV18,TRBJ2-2,ASSRTSGMDGELF
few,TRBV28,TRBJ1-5,ASSEEYSNQPQH
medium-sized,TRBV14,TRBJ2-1,ASSQGQGFNLEQF
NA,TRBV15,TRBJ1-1,ATSRDGADLGEAF
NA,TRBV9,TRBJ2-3,ASSVGTPSGSMNTQY
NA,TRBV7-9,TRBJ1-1,ASSFSVNTEAF
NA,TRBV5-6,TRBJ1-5,ASTAGTRDQPQH
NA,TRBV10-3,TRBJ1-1,AISPRQETEAF
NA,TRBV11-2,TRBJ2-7,ASSLGTGIYEQY
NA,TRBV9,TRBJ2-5,ASSVGGQGGETQY